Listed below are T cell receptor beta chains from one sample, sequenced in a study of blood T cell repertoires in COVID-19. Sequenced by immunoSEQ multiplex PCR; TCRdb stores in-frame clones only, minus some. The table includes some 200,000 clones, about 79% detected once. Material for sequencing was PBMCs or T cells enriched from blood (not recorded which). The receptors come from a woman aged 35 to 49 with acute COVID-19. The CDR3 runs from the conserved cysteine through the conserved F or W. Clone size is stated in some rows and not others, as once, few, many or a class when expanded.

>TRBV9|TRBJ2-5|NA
CASSVATSGPQETQYF
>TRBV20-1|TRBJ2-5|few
CSASNRGRAGTQYF
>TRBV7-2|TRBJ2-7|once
CASSSEGLAGVYEQYF
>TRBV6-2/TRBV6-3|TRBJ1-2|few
CASSYVGGASGYTF
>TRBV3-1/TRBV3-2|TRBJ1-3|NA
CASSHKLYTIYF
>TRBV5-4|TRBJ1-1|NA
CASSLSGGEAFF
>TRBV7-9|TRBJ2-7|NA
CASSPRDRMYEQYF
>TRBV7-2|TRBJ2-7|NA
CASSYEIAYEQYF
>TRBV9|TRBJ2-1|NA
CASSGVYNEQFF
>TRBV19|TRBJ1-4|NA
CASRTDRDRNEKLFF
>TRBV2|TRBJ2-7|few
CASSSTSFDEQYF
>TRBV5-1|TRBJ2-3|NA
CASSLGATQYF
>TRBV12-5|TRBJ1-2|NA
CASGLVVSGKGEGYTF
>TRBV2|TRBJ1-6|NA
CASSERQVGQYGSPLHF
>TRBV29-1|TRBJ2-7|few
CSVTGNYEQYF
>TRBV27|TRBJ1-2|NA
CASSLRSRNYGYTF
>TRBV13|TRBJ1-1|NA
CASSLGHNAEAFF
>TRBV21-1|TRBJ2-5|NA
CASSPHVDSQETQYF